Presented here are 13 T cell receptor beta chains from one specimen sequenced in a study of blood T cell repertoires in COVID-19. Method: immunoSEQ multiplex PCR; TCRdb's copy keeps in-frame clones and lacks some. Among fewer than 250,000 clones, 84% were seen once, and the ten largest hold approximately 1.8%. Sequenced material: PBMCs or T cells enriched from blood (not recorded which). The source of these receptors is a man in his sixties who had recovered from COVID-19.

This chain uses TRBV4-3 with TRBJ1-5; D gene ambiguous. The CDR3 spans 16 residues. With 0 bases removed from V and 0 bases from J, the gap between germline ends came to 9 bases. Germline V gives CDR1 LGHNA, CDR2 YSLEER. CDR3 bases: TGCGCCAGCAGCCAAGAGAGGGTGTATAGCAATCAGCCCCAGCATTTT. Translated: CASSQERVYSNQPQHF.

The J gene is TRBJ2-7, the V gene TRBV5-1; 11 bases map to TRBD2. V dropped 0 bases and J dropped 3; count of bases not matched to a gene: 8. Germline loops: CDR1 SGHRS, CDR2 YFSETQ. The CDR3 sequence is 17 residues long. The chain's CDR3 is CASSLGLAGGPVYEQYF. For the CDR3, the DNA is TGCGCCAGCAGCTTGGGGCTAGCGGGGGGACCAGTCTACGAGCAGTACTTC.

V and J are TRBV18 and TRBJ2-2; 8 bases fit TRBD1. Unmatched junction bases numbered 3, after V lost 1 base and J lost 5 bases. This CDR3 is 15 amino acids long. Germline CDR1 KGHSH, CDR2 LQKENI. In DNA form, the CDR3 reads TGTGCCAGCTCACCACAAAACAGGGGGACCGGGGAGCTGTTTTTT. Its translation is CASSPQNRGTGELFF.

This chain connects TRBV25-1 to TRBJ1-6, with D perhaps matching TRBD1 (5 bases). V lost 6 bases, J lost 10 bases, and 19 bases lay in between. CDR3 length equals 15 residues. The germline gives CDR1 MGHDK, CDR2 SYGVNS. CDR3 DNA sequence: TGTGCCAGCAGCCCCCGCGGGACCCTAACCTCACCCCTCCACTTT. Its translation: CASSPRGTLTSPLHF. The complete variable domain, with remaining parts taken from reference TRBV25-1 and TRBJ1-6, reads EADIYQTPRYLVIGTGKKITLECSQTMGHDKMYWYQQDPGMELHLIHYSYGVNSTEKGDLSSESTVSRIRTEHFPLTLESARPSHTSQYLCASSPRGTLTSPLHFGNGTRLTVT.

This clone was observed a handful of times. V and J are TRBV4-3 and TRBJ2-7; 7 nucleotides align to TRBD1. Germline V gives CDR1 LGHNA, CDR2 YSLEER. CDR3 length: 15 amino acids. V was clipped by 2 bases and J by 6 bases; unmatched bases: 10. The CDR3 region is CASSQSPGQSLEQYF. CDR3 DNA: TGCGCCAGCAGCCAATCTCCGGGACAGAGTCTCGAGCAGTACTTC.

J is TRBJ1-4 and V is TRBV19, with no clear D. This CDR3 contains 14 residues. CDR1 is LNHDA and CDR2 is SQIVND in the germline V gene (reference sequence). V dropped 5 bases and J dropped 7 bases, with 14 bases sitting between them. This chain's CDR3 is CASSARREFEKLFF. CDR3 coding DNA: TGTGCCAGTAGTGCCCGACGGGAATTTGAAAAACTGTTTTTT.

The chain has TRBV5-8 and TRBJ2-5; 12 bases are shared with TRBD2. The CDR3 has 16 residues. Trimming at V came to 3 bases and at J to 1 base, leaving 4 bases not matched to a gene. The germline V gene has CDR1 SGHTS and CDR2 YDEGEE. CDR3 DNA sequence: TGTGCCAGCAGCTCCGGACTAGCGGGGTTCCAAGAGACCCAGTACTTC. This sequence encodes CASSSGLAGFQETQYF.

V usage is TRBV7-9 and J usage is TRBJ1-2; D unclear. The CDR3 consists of 13 residues. Trimming pared 8 bases from V and 3 bases from J, leaving 13 bases between. The germline CDR1 and CDR2 sequences are SEHNR and FQNEAQ (reference sequence). Here the CDR3 DNA reads TGTGCCAGCTACCCAGACAAATACTATGGCTACACCTTC. Protein: CASYPDKYYGYTF.

The chain carries TRBV24-1 and TRBJ2-1; D might be TRBD1 (6 bases). This CDR3 contains 12 residues. Trimming removed 3 bases at V and 13 bases at J, with 12 bases between. CDR1 and CDR2 from the germline V gene are KGHDR and SFDVKD. The CDR3 nucleotides read TGTGCCACCAGTGATCCCTTGACAGGCCAGTTCTTC. This codes for CATSDPLTGQFF.

The V and J genes are TRBV11-3 and TRBJ1-1, with TRBD1 identical over 7 bases. CDR1 and CDR2 from the germline V gene are SGHNT and YENEEA. The V gene end was trimmed by 4 bases and the J gene end by 4 bases; junction bases not matched to a gene: 9. CDR3 size: 15 residues. The CDR3 coding sequence is TGTGCCAGCAGCTCCCTTACAGGGGTAGTCACTGAAGCTTTCTTT. Protein sequence: CASSSLTGVVTEAFF. The variable domain in full, with the rest retrieved from reference TRBV11-3 and TRBJ1-1, is EAGVVQSPRYKIIEKKQPVAFWCNPISGHNTLYWYLQNLGQGPELLIRYENEEAVDDSQLPKDRFSAERLKGVDSTLKIQPAELGDSAVYLCASSSLTGVVTEAFFGQGTRLTVV.

This clone has ten or more counts. The chain combines TRBV11-2 with TRBJ2-7; a possible D gene is TRBD1 (6 bases). CDR1 and CDR2 (germline): SGHAT, FQNNGV. V was cut by 1 base and J by 1 base, with 11 bases left in between. CDR3 length: 15 residues. CDR3 sequence: CASSLVGGSSYEQYF. CDR3 bases: TGTGCCAGCAGCTTAGTAGGGGGAAGTTCCTACGAGCAGTACTTC.

The genes are TRBV5-4 and TRBJ1-2, with 7 bases matching TRBD1. Losses at the gene ends were 4 bases for V and 2 bases for J; bases not matched to a gene: 8. Germline V gene data show CDR1 as SGHNT and CDR2 as YYREEE (reference sequence). This CDR3 has 15 amino acids. The CDR3 sequence is CASSNSGTANYGYTF. CDR3 in DNA: TGTGCCAGCAGCAACTCCGGGACAGCAAACTATGGCTACACCTTC.

The CDR3 loop is CASSRTPGPNQPQHF. Here the CDR3 DNA reads TGTGCCAGCAGCCGGACTCCGGGTCCCAATCAGCCCCAGCATTTT. This chain connects TRBV6-5 to TRBJ1-5, with D hard to call. From germline, CDR1 is MNHEY and CDR2 SVGAGI. The length of the CDR3 is 15 residues. Trimming stripped 6 bases from V and 3 bases from J, with 15 bases between.